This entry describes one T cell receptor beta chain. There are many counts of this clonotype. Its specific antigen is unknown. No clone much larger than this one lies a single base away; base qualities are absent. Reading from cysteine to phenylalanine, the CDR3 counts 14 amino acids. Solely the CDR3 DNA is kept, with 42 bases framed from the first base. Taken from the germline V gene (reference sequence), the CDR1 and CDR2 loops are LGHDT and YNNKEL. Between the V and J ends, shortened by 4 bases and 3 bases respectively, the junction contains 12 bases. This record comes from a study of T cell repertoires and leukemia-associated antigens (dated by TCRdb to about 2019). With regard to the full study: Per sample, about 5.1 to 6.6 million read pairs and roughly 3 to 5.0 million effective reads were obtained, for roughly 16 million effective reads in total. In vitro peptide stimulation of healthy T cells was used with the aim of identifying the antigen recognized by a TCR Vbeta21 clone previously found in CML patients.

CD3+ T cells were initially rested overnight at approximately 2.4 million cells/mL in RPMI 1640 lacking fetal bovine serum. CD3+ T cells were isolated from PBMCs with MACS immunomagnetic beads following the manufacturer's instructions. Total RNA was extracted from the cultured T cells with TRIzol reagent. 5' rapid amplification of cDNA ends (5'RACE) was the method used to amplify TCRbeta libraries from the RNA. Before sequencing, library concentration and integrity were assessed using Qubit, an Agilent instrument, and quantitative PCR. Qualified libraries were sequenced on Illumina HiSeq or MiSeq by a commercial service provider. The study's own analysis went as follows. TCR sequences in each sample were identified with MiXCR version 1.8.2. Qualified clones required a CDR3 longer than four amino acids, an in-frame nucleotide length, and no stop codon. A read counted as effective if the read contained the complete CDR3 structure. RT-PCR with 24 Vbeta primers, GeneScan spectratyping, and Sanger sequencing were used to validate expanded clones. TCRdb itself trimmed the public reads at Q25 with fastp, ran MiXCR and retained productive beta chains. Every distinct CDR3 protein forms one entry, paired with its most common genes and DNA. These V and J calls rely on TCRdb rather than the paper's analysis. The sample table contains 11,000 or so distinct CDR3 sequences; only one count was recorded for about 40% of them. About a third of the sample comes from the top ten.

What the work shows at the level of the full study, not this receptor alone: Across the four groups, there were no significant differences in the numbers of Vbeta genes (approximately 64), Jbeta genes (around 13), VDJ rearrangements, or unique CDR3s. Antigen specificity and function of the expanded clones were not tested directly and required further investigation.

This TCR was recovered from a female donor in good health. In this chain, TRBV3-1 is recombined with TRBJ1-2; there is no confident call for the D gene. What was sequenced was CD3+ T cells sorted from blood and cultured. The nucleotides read TGTGCCAGCAGCCGAATTCGTGGCTACTATGGCTACACCTTC. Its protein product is CASSRIRGYYGYTF.